Sequencing of this T cell receptor (beta chain) was carried out in a study of blood T cell repertoires in COVID-19. Study-wide context: Sources were T cells, B-cell-depleted T cells, or PBMCs; the material itself was cDNA or gDNA.

In the study's own analysis: Estimates of nucleated cell counts were drawn from the amplification of reference gene primers. Using immunoSEQ multiplex PCR, the repertoire was profiled, and TCRdb retains in-frame clones only, with some absent. V, J and clone size derive from that table, while D and trimming were established from the DNA sequence. The repertoire has roughly 60,000 clones, more than 80% of them found once; the top ten carry about 9.7%. The specimen was peripheral blood. This receptor was obtained from a woman aged 80 or over with active COVID-19.

CDR3 sequence: CATSDPTGGDEKLFF. The CDR3 nucleotides read TGTGCCACCAGTGATCCGACAGGGGGCGATGAAAAACTGTTTTTT. The chain has TRBV24-1 and TRBJ1-4, with 10 bases fitting TRBD1. J gave up 6 bases and V 3 bases, and 3 bases lay outside the gene matches. CDR1 and CDR2 from the germline V gene are KGHDR and SFDVKD. The CDR3 contains 15 residues.